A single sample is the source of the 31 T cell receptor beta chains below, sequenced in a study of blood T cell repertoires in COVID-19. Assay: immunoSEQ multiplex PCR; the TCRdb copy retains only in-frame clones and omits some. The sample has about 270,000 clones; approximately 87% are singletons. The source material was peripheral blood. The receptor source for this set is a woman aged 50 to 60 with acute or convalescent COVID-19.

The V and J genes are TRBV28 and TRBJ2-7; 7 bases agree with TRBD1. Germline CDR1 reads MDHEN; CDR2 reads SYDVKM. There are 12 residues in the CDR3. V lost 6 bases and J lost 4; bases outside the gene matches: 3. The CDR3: CASRGTVYEQYF. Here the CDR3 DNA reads TGTGCCAGCAGAGGGACAGTATACGAGCAGTACTTC.

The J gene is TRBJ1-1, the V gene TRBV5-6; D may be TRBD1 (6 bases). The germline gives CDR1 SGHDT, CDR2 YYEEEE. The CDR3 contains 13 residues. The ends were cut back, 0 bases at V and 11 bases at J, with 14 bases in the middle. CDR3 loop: CASSLVGRQVAFF. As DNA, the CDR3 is TGTGCCAGCAGCTTGGTGGGTCGACAGGTGGCTTTCTTT.

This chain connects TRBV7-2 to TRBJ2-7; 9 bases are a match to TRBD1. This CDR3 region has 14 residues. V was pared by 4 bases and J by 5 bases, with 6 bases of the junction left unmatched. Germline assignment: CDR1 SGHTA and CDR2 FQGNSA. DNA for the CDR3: TGTGCCAGCAGCTCGGGACAGGGTGGGAACGAGCAGTACTTC. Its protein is CASSSGQGGNEQYF.

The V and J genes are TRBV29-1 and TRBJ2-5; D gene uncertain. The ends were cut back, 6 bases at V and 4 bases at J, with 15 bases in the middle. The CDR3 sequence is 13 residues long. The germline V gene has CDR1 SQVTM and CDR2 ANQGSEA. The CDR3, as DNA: TGCAGCGTCCTGCGGCCTGATCTAGAGACCCAGTACTTC. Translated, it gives CSVLRPDLETQYF.

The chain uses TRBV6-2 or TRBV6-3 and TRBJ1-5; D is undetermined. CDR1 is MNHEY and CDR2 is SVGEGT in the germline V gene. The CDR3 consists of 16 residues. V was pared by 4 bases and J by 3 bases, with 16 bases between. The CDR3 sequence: CASSLAGRWVNQPQHF. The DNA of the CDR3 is TGTGCCAGCAGTTTAGCGGGCCGGTGGGTCAATCAGCCCCAGCATTTT.

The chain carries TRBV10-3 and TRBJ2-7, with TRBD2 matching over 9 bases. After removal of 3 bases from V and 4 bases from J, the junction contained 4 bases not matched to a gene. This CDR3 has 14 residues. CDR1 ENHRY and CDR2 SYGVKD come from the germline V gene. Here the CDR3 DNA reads TGTGCCATCAGTGAAGTTGCGGGGGGGTACGAGCAGTACTTC. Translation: CAISEVAGGYEQYF.

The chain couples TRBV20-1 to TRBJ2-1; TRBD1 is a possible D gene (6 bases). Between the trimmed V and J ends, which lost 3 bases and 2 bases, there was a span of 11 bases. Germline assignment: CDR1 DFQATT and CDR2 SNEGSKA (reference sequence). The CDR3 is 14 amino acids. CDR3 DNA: TGCAGTGCTAGTGAAGGACAGACCTACAATGAGCAGTTCTTC. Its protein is CSASEGQTYNEQFF.

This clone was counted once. In DNA, the CDR3 is TGCGGGGGGGAAGATTGGAACACTGAAGCTTTCTTT. It specifies CGGEDWNTEAFF. This rearrangement joins TRBV29-1 to TRBJ1-1; maybe TRBD1 (5 bases). The length of the CDR3 is 12 residues. CDR1 SQVTM and CDR2 ANQGSEA come from the germline V gene.

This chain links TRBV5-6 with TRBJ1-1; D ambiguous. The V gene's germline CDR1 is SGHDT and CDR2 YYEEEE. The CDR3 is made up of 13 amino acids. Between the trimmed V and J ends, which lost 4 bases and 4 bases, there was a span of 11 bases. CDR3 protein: CASSVRESTEAFF. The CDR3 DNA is TGTGCCAGCAGCGTCCGGGAAAGCACTGAAGCTTTCTTT.

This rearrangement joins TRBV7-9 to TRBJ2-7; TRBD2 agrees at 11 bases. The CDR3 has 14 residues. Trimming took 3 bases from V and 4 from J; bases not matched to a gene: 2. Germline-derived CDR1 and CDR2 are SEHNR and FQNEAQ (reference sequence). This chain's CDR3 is CASSLGLADYEQYF. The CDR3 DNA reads TGTGCCAGCAGCTTGGGACTAGCGGATTACGAGCAGTACTTC. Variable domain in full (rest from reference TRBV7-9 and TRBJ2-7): DTGVSQNPRHKITKRGQNVTFRCDPISEHNRLYWYRQTLGQGPEFLTYFQNEAQLEKSRLLSDRFSAERPKGSFSTLEIQRTEQGDSAMYLCASSLGLADYEQYFGPGTRLTVT.

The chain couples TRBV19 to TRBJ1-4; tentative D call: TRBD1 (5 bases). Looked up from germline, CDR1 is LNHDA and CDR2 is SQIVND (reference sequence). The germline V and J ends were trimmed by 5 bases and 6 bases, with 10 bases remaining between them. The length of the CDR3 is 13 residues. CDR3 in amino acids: CASSSSTDEKLFF. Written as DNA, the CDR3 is TGTGCCAGTAGTTCATCGACAGATGAAAAACTGTTTTTT.

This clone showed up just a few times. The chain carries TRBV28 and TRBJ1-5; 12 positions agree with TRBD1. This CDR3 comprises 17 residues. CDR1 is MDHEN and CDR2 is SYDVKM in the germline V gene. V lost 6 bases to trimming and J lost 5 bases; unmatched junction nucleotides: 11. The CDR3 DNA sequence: TGTGCCAGCAGCTATACCGGGACAGGGGGCGCTTATCAGCCCCAGCATTTT. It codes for CASSYTGTGGAYQPQHF.

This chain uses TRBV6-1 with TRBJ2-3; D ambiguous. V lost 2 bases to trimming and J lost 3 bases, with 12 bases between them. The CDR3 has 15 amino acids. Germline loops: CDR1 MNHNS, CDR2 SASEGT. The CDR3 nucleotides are TGTGCCAGCAGTGAAACCCCCTTTAGAACAGATACGCAGTATTTT. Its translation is CASSETPFRTDTQYF.

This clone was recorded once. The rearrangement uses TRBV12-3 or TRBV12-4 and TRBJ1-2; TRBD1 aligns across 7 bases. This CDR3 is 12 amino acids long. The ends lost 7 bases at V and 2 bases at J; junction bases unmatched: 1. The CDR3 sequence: CASNRGNYGYTF. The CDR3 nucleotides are TGTGCCAGCAACAGGGGAAACTATGGCTACACCTTC.

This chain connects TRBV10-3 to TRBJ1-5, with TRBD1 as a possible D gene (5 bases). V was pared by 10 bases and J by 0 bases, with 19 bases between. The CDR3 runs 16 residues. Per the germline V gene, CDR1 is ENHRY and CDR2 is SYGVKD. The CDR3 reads CATRGGRADSNQPQHF. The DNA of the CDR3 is TGTGCCACCCGCGGGGGACGTGCAGATAGCAATCAGCCCCAGCATTTT.

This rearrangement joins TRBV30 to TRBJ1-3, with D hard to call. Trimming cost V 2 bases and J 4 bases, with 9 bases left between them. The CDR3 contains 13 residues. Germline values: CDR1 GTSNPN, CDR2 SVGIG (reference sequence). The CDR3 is CAWSSIVGNTIYF. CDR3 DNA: TGTGCCTGGAGTAGTATAGTCGGAAACACCATATATTTT.

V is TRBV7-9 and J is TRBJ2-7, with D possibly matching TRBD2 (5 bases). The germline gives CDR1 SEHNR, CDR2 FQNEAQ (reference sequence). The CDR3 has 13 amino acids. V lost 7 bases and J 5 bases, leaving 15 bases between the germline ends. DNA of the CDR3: TGTGCCAGCAACCTACTGCGGGCCCACGAGCAGTACTTC. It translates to CASNLLRAHEQYF.

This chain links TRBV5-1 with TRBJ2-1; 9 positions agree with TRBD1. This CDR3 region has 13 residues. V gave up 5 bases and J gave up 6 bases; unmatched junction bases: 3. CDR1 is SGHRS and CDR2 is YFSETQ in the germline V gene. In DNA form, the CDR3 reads TGCGCCAGCAGAGGGACAGGGTTCAATGAGCAGTTCTTC. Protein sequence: CASRGTGFNEQFF. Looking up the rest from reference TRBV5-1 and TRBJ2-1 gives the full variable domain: KAGVTQTPRYLIKTRGQQVTLSCSPISGHRSVSWYQQTPGQGLQFLFEYFSETQRNKGNFPGRFSGRQFSNSRSEMNVSTLELGDSALYLCASRGTGFNEQFFGPGTRLTVL.

DNA of the CDR3: TGTGCCAGCAGGAGAGGCGGGGGACCTCTCTCTGGGGCCAACGTCCTGACTTTC. The encoded protein is CASRRGGGPLSGANVLTF. V gene TRBV9 combines with J gene TRBJ2-6; 7 nucleotides match TRBD2. CDR1 is SGDLS, CDR2 YYNGEE, per germline. V shed 5 bases and J 0 bases; nucleotides not matched to a gene: 11. The CDR3 loop spans 18 amino acids.

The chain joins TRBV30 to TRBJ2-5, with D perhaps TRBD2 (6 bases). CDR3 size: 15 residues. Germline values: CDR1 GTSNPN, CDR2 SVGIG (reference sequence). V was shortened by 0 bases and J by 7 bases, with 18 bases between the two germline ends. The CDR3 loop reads CAWSVEAYPGGTQYF. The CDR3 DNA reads TGTGCCTGGAGTGTAGAGGCCTACCCCGGGGGGACCCAGTACTTC.

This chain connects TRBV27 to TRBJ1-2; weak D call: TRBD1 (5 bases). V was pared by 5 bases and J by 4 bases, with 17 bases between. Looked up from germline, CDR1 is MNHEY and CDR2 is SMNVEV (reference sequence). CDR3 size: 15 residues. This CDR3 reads CASSPIGTGGYGYTF. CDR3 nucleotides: TGTGCCAGCAGTCCGATCGGGACGGGAGGCTATGGCTACACCTTC.

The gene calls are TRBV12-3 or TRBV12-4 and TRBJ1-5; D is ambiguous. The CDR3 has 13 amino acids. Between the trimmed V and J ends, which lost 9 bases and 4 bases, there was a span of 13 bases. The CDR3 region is CASSAQTNQPQHF. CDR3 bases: TGTGCCAGTTCAGCGCAGACTAATCAGCCCCAGCATTTT.

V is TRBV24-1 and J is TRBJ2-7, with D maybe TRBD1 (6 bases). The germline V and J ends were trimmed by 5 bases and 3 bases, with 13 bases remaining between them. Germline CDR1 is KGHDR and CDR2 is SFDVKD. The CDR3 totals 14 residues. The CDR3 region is CATSAPGQHYEQYF. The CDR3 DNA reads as TGTGCCACCAGTGCCCCGGGACAACACTACGAGCAGTACTTC.

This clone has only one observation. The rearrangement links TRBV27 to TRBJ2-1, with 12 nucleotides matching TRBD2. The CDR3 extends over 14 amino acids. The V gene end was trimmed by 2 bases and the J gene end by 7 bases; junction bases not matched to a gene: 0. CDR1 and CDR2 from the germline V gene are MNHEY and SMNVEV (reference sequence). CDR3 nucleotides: TGTGCCAGCAGTTTAACTAGCGGGAGGAATGAGCAGTTCTTC. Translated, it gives CASSLTSGRNEQFF.

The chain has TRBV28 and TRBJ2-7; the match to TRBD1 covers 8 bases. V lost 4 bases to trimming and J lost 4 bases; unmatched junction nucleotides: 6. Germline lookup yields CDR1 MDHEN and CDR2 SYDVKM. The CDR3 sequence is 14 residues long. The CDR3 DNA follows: TGTGCCAGCAGTTCCAGGACAGGGAATTACGAGCAGTACTTC. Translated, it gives CASSSRTGNYEQYF.

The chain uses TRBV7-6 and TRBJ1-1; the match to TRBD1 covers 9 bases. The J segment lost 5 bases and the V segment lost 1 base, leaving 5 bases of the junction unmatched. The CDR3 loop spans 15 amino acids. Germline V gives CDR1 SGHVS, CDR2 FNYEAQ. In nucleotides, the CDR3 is TGTGCCAGCAGCTTAGGCACAGGGGGCCAGACTGAAGCTTTCTTT. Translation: CASSLGTGGQTEAFF.

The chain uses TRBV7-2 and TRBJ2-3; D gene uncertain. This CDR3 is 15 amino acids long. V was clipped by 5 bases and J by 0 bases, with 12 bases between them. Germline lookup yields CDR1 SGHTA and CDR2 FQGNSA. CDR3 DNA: TGTGCCAGCAGCCCGCAGTTTGCTAGCACAGATACGCAGTATTTT. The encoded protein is CASSPQFASTDTQYF.

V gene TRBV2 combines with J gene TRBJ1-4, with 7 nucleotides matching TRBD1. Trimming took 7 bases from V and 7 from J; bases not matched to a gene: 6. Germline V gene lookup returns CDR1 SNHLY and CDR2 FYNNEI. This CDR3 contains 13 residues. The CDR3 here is CASTDRVAEKLFF. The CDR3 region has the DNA TGTGCCAGCACCGACAGGGTTGCTGAAAAACTGTTTTTT.

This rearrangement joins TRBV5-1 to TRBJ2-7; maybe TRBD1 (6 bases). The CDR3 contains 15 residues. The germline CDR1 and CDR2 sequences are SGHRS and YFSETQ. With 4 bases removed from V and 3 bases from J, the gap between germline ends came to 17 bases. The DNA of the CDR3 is TGCGCCAGCAGCCATGGACAGACCAGGGGCTACGAGCAGTACTTC. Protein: CASSHGQTRGYEQYF.

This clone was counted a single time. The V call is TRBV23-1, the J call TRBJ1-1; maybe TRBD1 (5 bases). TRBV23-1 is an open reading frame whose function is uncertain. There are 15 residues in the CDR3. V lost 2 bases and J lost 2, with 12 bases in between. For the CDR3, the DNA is TGCGCCAGCAGTCAAACGCCAACAGGAAACACTGAAGCTTTCTTT. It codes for CASSQTPTGNTEAFF.

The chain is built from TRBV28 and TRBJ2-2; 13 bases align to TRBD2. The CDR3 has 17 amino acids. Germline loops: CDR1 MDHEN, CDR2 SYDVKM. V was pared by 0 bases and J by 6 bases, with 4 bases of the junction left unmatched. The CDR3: CASSLWELAGGPGELFF. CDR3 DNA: TGTGCCAGCAGTTTATGGGAACTAGCGGGAGGGCCCGGGGAGCTGTTTTTT.